This T cell receptor (beta chain) originates from a study of blood T cell repertoires in COVID-19. This CDR3 has 12 residues. Trimming took 5 bases from V and 10 from J; bases not matched to a gene: 3. TCRdb keeps only in-frame clones here, not all; method: immunoSEQ multiplex PCR. The data contain 90,000 to 140,000 clones, about four fifths of them singletons. The sequenced sample was peripheral blood. This receptor was taken from a woman aged 70-85 years with acute or convalescent COVID-19. The V call is TRBV12-3 or TRBV12-4, the J call TRBJ2-1; TRBD2 aligns across 9 bases. The CDR3 spells CASSAGLAEQFF. CDR3 coding DNA: TGTGCCAGCAGTGCCGGACTAGCGGAGCAGTTCTTC.